This record looks at one T cell receptor beta chain sequence and its context. Its antigen is currently unknown. Germline CDR1 SGDLS, CDR2 YYNGEE. This CDR3 has 16 residues. The V gene lost 0 bases and the J gene lost 0 bases, with 11 bases spanning the gap. These data come from a study of PD-1 blockade in classical Hodgkin lymphoma. Study-wide findings and caveats: Complete responders' diversity at baseline resembled that of newly diagnosed patients. Later analyses included only patients treated at least 1 year post-ASCT.

The data were produced by immunoSEQ multiplex PCR, yet TCRdb's version contains in-frame clones alone and is incomplete. The sample lists some 96,000 clones, around 80% occurring once. Each and every patient relapsed after autologous stem cell transplantation, and patients got differing brentuximab vedotin exposure. Relapsed/refractory classical Hodgkin lymphoma patients had complete, partial or progressive responses. This sample comprised peripheral blood mononuclear cells (PBMCs), obtained at baseline. The TCR originated in a human donor with classical Hodgkin lymphoma. The chain recombines TRBV9 with TRBJ2-3; D gene unclear. The DNA of the CDR3 is TGTGCCAGCAGCGTAGCGGCCCGAATAAGCACAGATACGCAGTATTTT. This gives the protein CASSVAARISTDTQYF.